Listed here are 3 T cell receptor beta chains from one sample, sequenced in a study of T cell repertoires in cytomegalovirus infection. The antigens for these receptors are not known. TCRdb fed the reads into MiXCR, producing one record per CDR3 protein. The sample lists hundreds of thousands of distinct CDR3 sequences; about 33% were seen once. This sample comprised cultured PBMCs, obtained from culture after CMV antigen stimulation. The receptors derive from a human donor in good health (CMV status not recorded). Some clones in this sample may be carry-over from other donors' samples.

This clonotype was detected a few times. The chain has TRBV6-6 and TRBJ2-1; TRBD1 matches 9 bases. The trim removed 6 bases at V and 9 bases at J, leaving 15 bases unmatched. CDR3 size: 16 residues. Germline V gene lookup returns CDR1 MNHNY and CDR2 SVGAGI (reference sequence). The CDR3 nucleotides read TGTGCCAGCAGGAGACCCGGGACAGGGAATTTCATTGAGCAGTTCTTC. It translates to CASRRPGTGNFIEQFF.

V is TRBV7-6 and J is TRBJ1-5; TRBD1 matches 8 bases. CDR3 size: 16 residues. Germline V gene data show CDR1 as SGHVS and CDR2 as FNYEAQ. J gave up 5 bases and V 5 bases, and 11 bases lay outside the gene matches. The CDR3 loop reads CASSLGQGISDQPQHF. The CDR3 region has the DNA TGTGCCAGCAGCCTAGGACAGGGTATTTCAGATCAGCCCCAGCATTTT.

This clonotype has only a few counts. V usage is TRBV7-9 and J usage is TRBJ1-5; 9 nucleotides line up with TRBD1. V shed 5 bases, J shed 7 bases, and the junction held 9 bases outside the gene matches. The CDR3 is 15 residues long. From germline, CDR1 is SEHNR and CDR2 FQNEAQ (reference sequence). CDR3 nucleotide sequence: TGTGCCAGCAGCCCCACGGACAGGGGAATGCAGCCCCAGCATTTT. Its protein is CASSPTDRGMQPQHF. The whole variable domain, filled in from reference TRBV7-9 and TRBJ1-5, reads DTGVSQNPRHKITKRGQNVTFRCDPISEHNRLYWYRQTLGQGPEFLTYFQNEAQLEKSRLLSDRFSAERPKGSFSTLEIQRTEQGDSAMYLCASSPTDRGMQPQHFGDGTRLSIL.